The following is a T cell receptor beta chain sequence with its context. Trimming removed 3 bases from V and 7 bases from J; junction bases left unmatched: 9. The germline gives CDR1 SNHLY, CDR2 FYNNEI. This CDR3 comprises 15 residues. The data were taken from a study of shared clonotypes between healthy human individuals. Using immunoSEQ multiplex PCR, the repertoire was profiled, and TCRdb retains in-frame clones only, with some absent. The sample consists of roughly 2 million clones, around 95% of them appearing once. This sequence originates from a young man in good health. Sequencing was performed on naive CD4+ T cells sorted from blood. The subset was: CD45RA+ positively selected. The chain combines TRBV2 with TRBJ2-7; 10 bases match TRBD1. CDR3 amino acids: CASSEGGTGDWEQYF. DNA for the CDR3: TGTGCCAGCAGTGAGGGAGGGACAGGGGATTGGGAGCAGTACTTC.